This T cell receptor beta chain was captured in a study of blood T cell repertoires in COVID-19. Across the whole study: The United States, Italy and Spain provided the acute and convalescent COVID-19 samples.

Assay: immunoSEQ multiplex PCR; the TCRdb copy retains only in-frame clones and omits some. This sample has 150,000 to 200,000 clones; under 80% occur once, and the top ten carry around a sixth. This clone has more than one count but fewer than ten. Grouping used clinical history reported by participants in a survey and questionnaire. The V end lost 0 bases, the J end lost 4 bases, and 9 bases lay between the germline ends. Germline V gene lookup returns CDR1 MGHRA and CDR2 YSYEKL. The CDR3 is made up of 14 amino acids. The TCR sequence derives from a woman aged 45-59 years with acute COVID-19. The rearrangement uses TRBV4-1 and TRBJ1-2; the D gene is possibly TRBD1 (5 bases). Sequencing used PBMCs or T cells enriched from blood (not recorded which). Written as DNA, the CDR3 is TGCGCCAGCAGCCAAGACGGGGGTCTCTATGGCTACACCTTC. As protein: CASSQDGGLYGYTF.